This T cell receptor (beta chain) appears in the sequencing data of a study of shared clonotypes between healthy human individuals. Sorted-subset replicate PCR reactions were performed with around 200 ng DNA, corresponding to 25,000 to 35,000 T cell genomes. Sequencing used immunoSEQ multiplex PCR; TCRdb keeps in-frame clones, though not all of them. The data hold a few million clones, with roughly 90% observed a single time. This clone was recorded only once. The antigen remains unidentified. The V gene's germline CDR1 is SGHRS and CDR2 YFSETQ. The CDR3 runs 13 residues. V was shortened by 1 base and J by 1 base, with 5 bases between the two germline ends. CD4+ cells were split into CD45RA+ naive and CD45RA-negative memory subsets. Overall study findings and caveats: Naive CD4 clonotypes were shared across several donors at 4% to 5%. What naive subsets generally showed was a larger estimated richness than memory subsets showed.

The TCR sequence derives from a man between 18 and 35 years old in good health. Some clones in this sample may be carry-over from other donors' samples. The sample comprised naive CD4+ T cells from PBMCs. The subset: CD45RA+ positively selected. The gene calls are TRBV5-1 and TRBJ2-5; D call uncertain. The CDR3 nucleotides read TGCGCCAGCAGCTTGTACTTCCAAGAGACCCAGTACTTC. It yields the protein CASSLYFQETQYF. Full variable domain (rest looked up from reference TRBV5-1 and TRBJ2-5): KAGVTQTPRYLIKTRGQQVTLSCSPISGHRSVSWYQQTPGQGLQFLFEYFSETQRNKGNFPGRFSGRQFSNSRSEMNVSTLELGDSALYLCASSLYFQETQYFGPGTRLLVL.